Below, one T cell receptor (beta chain) is given with its context. Its antigen remains unidentified. No base quality information exists; no much larger clone differs at one position. The data were taken from a study of shared clonotypes between healthy human individuals (dated by TCRdb to the early 2020s). With respect to the entire study: The cohort included a few men and a couple of women between 18 and 49 years of age. For each donor, three plates each were used for CD4 naive and CD4 memory, two plates were used for CD8 naive, and one plate was used for CD8 memory. To estimate repertoire size and how much clonotypes are shared between individuals, the study performed deep sequencing of blood TCR repertoires from roughly five healthy adults. Libraries were prepared and TCR repertoires were sequenced by different laboratories using diverse techniques, in order to increase sequencing depth and limit assay-specific biases. Per donor, leukapheresis produced somewhere between about 0.94 and 8.9 billion PBMCs. Findings and caveats that apply to the study as a whole: Naive subsets generally had larger estimated clonotype richness than memory subsets did. When several donors were compared, the shared fraction of clonotypes was about 5% for naive CD4, over 3% for naive CD8, 2.3% for memory CD4, and approximately 0.4% for memory CD8. Pairwise subsampling indicated that sequencing depth was expected to affect the degree of clonotype sharing among donors. Incomplete sequencing was indicated by rarefaction of sorted-subset datasets, despite the large sequencing depth. The genetic and exposure-history diversity represented was limited by the small number of donors. Only blood was sampled, and tissue TCR repertoires likely differ from those in blood. Compared with non-shared clonotypes, clonotypes shared by all four sorted-subset donors had higher generation probabilities.

Using the deep immunoSEQ assay, multiplex PCR amplified TCR CDR3 regions from genomic DNA. Genomic DNA extracted from each cell subset was distributed evenly over all wells of several immunoSEQ 96-well plates, and each plate served as one replicate. For sorted subsets, around 200 ng genomic DNA, equal to tens of thousands of T cell genomes, was loaded into each replicate PCR. Purified libraries were quantified with a Qubit 3.0 fluorometer, sized on a Bioanalyzer 2100, and re-quantified with the KAPA Library Quantification kit. A separate single-read 150-cycle Illumina NextSeq 550 flow cell was used to sequence each immunoSEQ 96-well plate. From the authors' description of their analysis: Because the immunoSEQ output included only junctional sequences and no quality scores, the filtering could not be the same as the filtering used for full-length reads. Sequences were annotated with PyIR, a Python wrapper for IgBLAST v1.9, using IMGT germline references to assign V/J genes and CDR3. Reads were filtered out if the reads had weak V/J assignments (E-value above 1e-6), no CDR3, stop codons, out-of-frame junctions, or ambiguous translated residues. A V3J clonotype was defined by an identical inferred V gene, J gene, and CDR3 amino acid sequence. Percentage overlap between repertoires was computed as shared unique clonotypes divided by the size of the smaller repertoire. RTK rarefaction, the Chao1 estimator, and Recon v2.1 estimates of unobserved clonotypes were used to assess repertoire richness. Generation probabilities were computed with OLGA for all TCRbeta clonotypes obtained by the gDNA method from several donors. This is the immuneACCESS table as TCRdb keeps it, with only in-frame sequences that have V and J called. A part of the clones is gone; compared with another copy, unresolved V genes explain less than half, and the rest is unexplained. For V, J and clone size, that table is used; D and trimming come from the DNA. In all, the sample holds approximately 2,000,000 clones, and under 95% of those were seen once. About 0.41% of the sample belongs to the ten largest clones.

The donors were healthy, HIV-negative adults who had no recently reported acute infections or vaccinations. Every donor was a Caucasian adult residing in Nashville, Tennessee, USA. Magnetic negative selection was used to enrich CD4+ T cells, after which naive cells were positively selected on CD45RA and the negative fraction became the memory subset. After blood collection by leukapheresis, PBMCs were isolated using Ficoll-Histopaque density gradient centrifugation and then cryopreserved in the vapor phase of liquid nitrogen. Analytical flow cytometry was used to check the purity and quantity of each magnetically sorted T cell population. From each sorted fraction, genomic DNA was isolated and quantified by UV absorbance on a Nanodrop 2000c. Looking up the germline V gene yields CDR1 MDHEN and CDR2 SYDVKM. Ends trimmed: V by 4 bases, J by 8 bases; bases unmatched to a gene: 17. The CDR3 has 17 amino acids, counting the end cysteine and phenylalanine. CDR3 DNA only is kept here, 51 bases in frame from base 1.

The receptor chain draws on TRBV28 and TRBJ2-1, and TRBD2 aligns with 7 junction nucleotides. The material sequenced was naive CD4+ T cells from PBMCs. The sample's cell subset or site, from its label and the paper: CD45RA+ positively selected. This TCR came from a man between 18 and 29 years old in good health. Some clones in this sample may be carry-over from other donors' samples. Read as DNA, the sequence is TGTGCCAGCAGTTCCTGGACTAGTGTGGATCTAGCTTATGAGCAGTTCTTC. This yields the protein CASSSWTSVDLAYEQFF.